This entry features one T cell receptor (beta chain) sequence. Its matching antigen is unknown. Trimming removed 5 bases from V and 1 base from J, with 11 bases in between. CDR3 length equals 14 residues. In germline, CDR1 is MNHNS, CDR2 SASEGT. Assay: immunoSEQ multiplex PCR; the TCRdb copy retains only in-frame clones and omits some. This table holds 57,000 or so clones, 50% to 70% found once. This specimen belongs to a study of cytotoxic CD8 clonotypes in ibrutinib-treated CLL. About the study: Samples had a mean of approximately 240,000 productive templates and more than 80,000 productive rearrangements.

Study outcomes and limitations: An increase in clonality occurred at ibrutinib response, followed by a return toward baseline at progression.

The V call is TRBV6-1, the J call TRBJ2-5, with D tentatively TRBD2 (6 bases). The sample here was PBMCs, taken at disease progression, from a patient treated with ibrutinib. This clonotype was sampled from a human donor with chronic lymphocytic leukemia. CDR3 nucleotides: TGTGCCAGCAGTTTCCCGGGACTCCAAGAGACCCAGTACTTC. The encoded protein is CASSFPGLQETQYF.